This TCR beta chain appears in the sequencing data of a study of blood T cell repertoires in COVID-19. For the study at large: Researchers got acute and convalescent COVID-19 samples from the United States, Italy and Spain.

Germline V lookup: CDR1 MNHEY, CDR2 SMNVEV (reference sequence). The junction had 12 bases not matched to a gene; V was cut back by 6 bases and J by 7 bases. The CDR3 loop spans 17 amino acids. Adults between roughly 18 and 95 years of age took part from approximately 24 US areas. Donors were grouped by their self-reported clinical history. Authors' methods: Amplification from reference gene primers served as the basis for estimated nucleated cell counts. The method was immunoSEQ multiplex PCR; TCRdb's version includes in-frame clones alone and lacks a portion of them. Clonal size and the V and J genes are those of that table, whereas D and trimming came from the DNA. The table lists about 160,000 clones, about 85% of them singletons.

Sequencing was done on a sample of PBMCs or T cells enriched from blood (not recorded which). The sequence derives from a woman aged 40 to 49 with acute COVID-19. The J gene is TRBJ2-2, the V gene TRBV27, with 12 bases fitting TRBD2. CDR3 nucleotides: TGTGCCAGCAGGTCGACTAGCGGGAGAGGGTTAGGCGGGGAGCTGTTTTTT. It translates to CASRSTSGRGLGGELFF.